This T cell receptor (beta chain) was sequenced for a study of blood T cell repertoires in COVID-19. Study as a whole: Material from acute and convalescent COVID-19 was sourced from the United States, Italy and Spain. T cells, B-cell-depleted T cells, or PBMCs provided the cDNA or gDNA that served as material.

V lost 0 bases, J lost 4 bases, and 9 bases lay in between. This CDR3 contains 14 residues. The germline CDR1 and CDR2 sequences are MGHRA and YSYEKL. Per the original data handling: Scientists estimated how many nucleated cells there were by amplifying reference gene primers. The table came from immunoSEQ multiplex PCR; TCRdb's copy has only in-frame clones and leaves some out. V and J calls and clone size are those listed in that table; D and trimming were worked out from the DNA. The sample lists approximately 200,000 clones, around 80% occurring once. What was sequenced was peripheral blood. The gene calls are TRBV4-1 and TRBJ1-2; D remains ambiguous. The sequence was collected from a woman aged 55-70 years who had recovered from COVID-19. CDR3 residues: CASSQDVSSYGYTF. Written as DNA, the CDR3 is TGCGCCAGCAGCCAAGACGTGTCCAGCTATGGCTACACCTTC.